The 21 T cell receptor beta chains below were found in one sample sequenced in a study of T-cell reconstitution after alpha-beta-depleted transplantation in children (dated by TCRdb to the mid-2010s). Library construction relied on PCR. Reads for this sample came from an Illumina HiSeq 2500. TCR library preparation used molecular barcoding, with unique molecular identifiers applied to normalize quantification of the TCRbeta repertoire. TCRdb reworked the public reads: Q25 trimming with fastp, MiXCR clone assembly, productive beta chains retained. Here each entry gathers all rows of one CDR3 protein and keeps the most common genes and DNA. For this sample the table gives hundreds of thousands of distinct CDR3 sequences, of which around 10% were detected only once. The ten largest account for roughly 6.2% of the sample. The input for sequencing was PBMCs from the stem cell graft donor, taken from the stem cell graft. These receptors all stem from a human donor who donated a stem cell graft to a child with acute lymphoblastic leukemia.

At least ten counts were recorded for this clonotype. The genes are TRBV25-1 and TRBJ2-1, with D perhaps given as TRBD1 or TRBD2 (5 bases each). This CDR3 comprises 16 residues. The V gene's germline CDR1 is MGHDK and CDR2 SYGVNS. V shed 0 bases and J shed 7 bases, with 16 bases lying between them. In DNA form, the CDR3 reads TGTGCCAGCAGTGAATATTCGAGGGGCAGCACAAATGAGCAGTTCTTC. Translating gives CASSEYSRGSTNEQFF.

This clonotype was seen a handful of times. V is TRBV12-3 or TRBV12-4 and J is TRBJ1-2, with TRBD1 identical over 10 bases. The junction had 12 bases not matched to a gene; V was cut back by 6 bases and J by 8 bases. The CDR3 is 15 residues long. CDR3 protein: CASSRTGTGARGYTF. CDR3 in DNA: TGTGCCAGCAGCCGCACCGGGACAGGGGCACGGGGCTACACCTTC.

This clonotype was seen more than once but under ten times. The V call is TRBV19, the J call TRBJ2-1; tentative D call: TRBD1 (5 bases). This CDR3 spans 12 amino acids. The V gene lost 6 bases and the J gene lost 8 bases, with 11 bases spanning the gap. Germline V lookup: CDR1 LNHDA, CDR2 SQIVND (reference sequence). The CDR3 protein is CASRSRVDEQFF. CDR3 in DNA: TGTGCCAGTAGAAGCAGGGTCGATGAGCAGTTCTTC.

This clonotype was observed many times. The CDR3 is CASSVGQGRAEAFF. DNA of the CDR3: TGCGCCAGCAGCGTGGGACAGGGGCGAGCGGAAGCTTTCTTT. The rearrangement links TRBV5-1 to TRBJ1-1, with 10 nucleotides matching TRBD1. The CDR3 contains 14 residues. Germline-derived CDR1 and CDR2 are SGHRS and YFSETQ. J gave up 8 bases and V 4 bases, and 8 bases lay outside the gene matches.

In this sample, this clonotype turned up many times. This chain joins TRBV6-5 and TRBJ1-3; D is ambiguous. The V gene's germline CDR1 is MNHEY and CDR2 SVGAGI. Trimming took 0 bases from V and 2 from J, leaving 8 bases between them. This CDR3 spans 15 amino acids. CDR3 sequence (DNA): TGTGCCAGCAGTTACTCGGAAGCGGCTGGAAACACCATATATTTT. It encodes CASSYSEAAGNTIYF.

The chain uses TRBV20-1 and TRBJ2-5; perhaps TRBD2 as D (7 bases). The germline V and J ends were trimmed by 3 bases and 1 base, with 15 bases remaining between them. The germline V gene has CDR1 DFQATT and CDR2 SNEGSKA (reference sequence). CDR3 length equals 15 residues. In DNA, the CDR3 is TGCAGTGCTAGGTTCGCGGGGGACATCCAAGAGACCCAGTACTTC. Translation gives CSARFAGDIQETQYF.

This clonotype was observed many times. The chain uses TRBV3-1 and TRBJ2-3; D is uncertain. Trimming took 0 bases from V and 5 from J, leaving 3 bases between them. The CDR3 has 12 amino acids. CDR1 and CDR2 from the germline V gene are LGHDT and YNNKEL (reference sequence). In DNA, the CDR3 is TGTGCCAGCAGCCAAGAAGGAGATACGCAGTATTTT. Translating gives CASSQEGDTQYF.

The rearrangement joins TRBV11-3 to TRBJ2-1; weak D call: TRBD2 (6 bases). This CDR3 contains 11 residues. V was cut by 5 bases and J by 9 bases, with 8 bases left in between. Looked up from germline, CDR1 is SGHNT and CDR2 is YENEEA. The DNA for the CDR3 is TGTGCCAGCAGCCGGGGGTCTGAGCAGTTCTTC. Translation: CASSRGSEQFF.

There are many counts of this clonotype. The J gene is TRBJ2-7, the V gene TRBV27; possibly TRBD1 for D (6 bases). CDR3 length: 14 amino acids. CDR1 and CDR2 (germline): MNHEY, SMNVEV (reference sequence). Trimming shortened V by 5 bases and J by 3 bases, and 14 bases separated the two germline ends. In nucleotides, the CDR3 is TGTGCCAGCAGTCGAACTAAGGACAGCTACGAGCAGTACTTC. This codes for CASSRTKDSYEQYF.

The chain employs TRBV19 and TRBJ2-7, with 8 bases identical to TRBD1. Germline loops: CDR1 LNHDA, CDR2 SQIVND (reference sequence). The CDR3 totals 14 residues. V dropped 3 bases and J dropped 3; count of bases not matched to a gene: 4. CDR3 coding DNA: TGTGCCAGTAGTATTACCGGGACAGGCTACGAGCAGTACTTC. Translation gives CASSITGTGYEQYF.

The chain recombines TRBV6-1 with TRBJ2-1, with a possible D match to TRBD2 (5 bases). CDR3 length equals 13 residues. V dropped 8 bases and J dropped 0 bases, with 8 bases sitting between them. CDR1 and CDR2 (germline): MNHNS, SASEGT. CDR3 bases: TGTGCCAGCCCGAGGGACTCCTACAATGAGCAGTTCTTC. This codes for CASPRDSYNEQFF.

This clonotype was seen many times. This chain joins TRBV3-1 and TRBJ2-5; the match to TRBD2 covers 11 bases. The junction had 9 bases not matched to a gene; V was cut back by 4 bases and J by 5 bases. Germline values: CDR1 LGHDT, CDR2 YNNKEL (reference sequence). There are 16 residues in the CDR3. The chain's CDR3 is CASSLRLAGTKETQYF. The CDR3 nucleotides are TGTGCCAGCAGCCTTAGACTAGCGGGGACGAAGGAGACCCAGTACTTC.

This clonotype was counted at least ten times. The V call is TRBV12-3 or TRBV12-4, the J call TRBJ1-2; TRBD1 is a possible D gene (5 bases). The V and J ends lost 1 base and 0 bases respectively, with 12 bases between them. The CDR3 has 16 amino acids. The CDR3 DNA is TGTGCCAGCAGTTTAGTACAGGAAAGGTCTAACTATGGCTACACCTTC. Protein sequence: CASSLVQERSNYGYTF.

V gene TRBV5-1 combines with J gene TRBJ2-3; weak D call: TRBD1 (6 bases). CDR1 is SGHRS and CDR2 is YFSETQ in the germline V gene. V gave up 0 bases and J gave up 3 bases, with 8 bases separating them. This CDR3 is 14 amino acids long. DNA of the CDR3: TGCGCCAGCAGCTTGGGGGGGCCTACAGATACGCAGTATTTT. It specifies CASSLGGPTDTQYF.

This rearrangement joins TRBV5-1 to TRBJ2-6; D not certain. Per the germline V gene, CDR1 is SGHRS and CDR2 is YFSETQ. Between the trimmed V and J ends, which lost 6 bases and 1 base, there was a span of 8 bases. The CDR3 spans 14 residues. Written as DNA, the CDR3 is TGCGCCAGCAAGTCAGGATCTGGGGCCAACGTCCTGACTTTC. Amino acids: CASKSGSGANVLTF.

V and J are TRBV7-9 and TRBJ2-5; D gene ambiguous. Trimming stripped 5 bases from V and 5 bases from J, with 12 bases between. Germline V gene lookup returns CDR1 SEHNR and CDR2 FQNEAQ (reference sequence). The CDR3 is 13 residues long. The CDR3 DNA is TGTGCCAGCAGCCCAACCTTGGAGGAGACCCAGTACTTC. Its translation is CASSPTLEETQYF.

This clonotype was counted between two and nine times. The CDR3 is CSARDRRQTYEQYF. The CDR3 DNA sequence: TGCAGTGCTAGAGATCGGAGGCAAACCTACGAGCAGTACTTC. The V and J genes are TRBV20-1 and TRBJ2-7; D is possibly TRBD2 (5 bases). Trimming removed 0 bases at V and 2 bases at J, with 11 bases between. The germline gives CDR1 DFQATT, CDR2 SNEGSKA (reference sequence). The CDR3 covers 14 residues.

This clonotype has a handful of counts. The chain uses TRBV5-1 and TRBJ2-2; possibly TRBD1 for D (5 bases). Germline V gene data show CDR1 as SGHRS and CDR2 as YFSETQ. The CDR3 spans 15 residues. Trimming shortened V by 3 bases and J by 2 bases, and 11 bases separated the two germline ends. The DNA for the CDR3 is TGCGCCAGCAGCTCTAGGACAAGCAACACCGGGGAGCTGTTTTTT. Translation: CASSSRTSNTGELFF.

The sample holds a few counts of this clonotype. The genes are TRBV5-1 and TRBJ2-3; 8 nucleotides agree with TRBD1. V trimming: 4 bases; J trimming: 4 bases; junction bases outside the gene matches: 5. This CDR3 has 14 residues. Germline assignment: CDR1 SGHRS and CDR2 YFSETQ. The CDR3 protein is CASSPGQGPDTQYF. The CDR3 nucleotides are TGCGCCAGCAGCCCCGGACAGGGTCCAGATACGCAGTATTTT.

This clonotype was counted a few times. The chain combines TRBV11-2 with TRBJ1-1; D is unclear. Trimming took 5 bases from V and 0 from J, leaving 10 bases between them. Per the germline V gene, CDR1 is SGHAT and CDR2 is FQNNGV. The CDR3 extends over 14 amino acids. In DNA, the CDR3 is TGTGCCAGCAGCCCTTTTTCCTTGAACACTGAAGCTTTCTTT. Residues: CASSPFSLNTEAFF.

This clonotype turned up a few times. The chain links TRBV5-1 to TRBJ2-1; D is undetermined. V was pared by 4 bases and J by 2 bases, with 10 bases between. Germline V gives CDR1 SGHRS, CDR2 YFSETQ. The CDR3 runs to 14 residues. This CDR3 reads CASSHHGPYNEQFF. The CDR3 nucleotides read TGCGCCAGCAGCCACCATGGGCCCTACAATGAGCAGTTCTTC.